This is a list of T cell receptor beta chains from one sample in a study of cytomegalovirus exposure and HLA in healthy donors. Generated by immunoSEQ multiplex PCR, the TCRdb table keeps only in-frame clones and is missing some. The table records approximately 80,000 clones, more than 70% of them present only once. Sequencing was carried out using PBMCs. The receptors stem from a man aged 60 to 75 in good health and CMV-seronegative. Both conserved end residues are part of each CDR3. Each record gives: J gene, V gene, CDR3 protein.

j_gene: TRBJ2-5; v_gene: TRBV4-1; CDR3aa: CASSPKAGPTQETQYF
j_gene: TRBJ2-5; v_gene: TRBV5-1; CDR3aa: CASSGKQGSQETQYF
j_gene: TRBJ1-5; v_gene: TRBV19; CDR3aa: CASSTDRSQPQHF
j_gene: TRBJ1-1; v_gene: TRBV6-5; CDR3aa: CASSLALNTEAFF
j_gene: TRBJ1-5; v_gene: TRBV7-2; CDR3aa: CASSQGQDVYSNQPQHF
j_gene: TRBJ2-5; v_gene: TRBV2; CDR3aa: CASSGGRDSETQYF
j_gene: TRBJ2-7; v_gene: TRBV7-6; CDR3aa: CASGATGLTEQYF
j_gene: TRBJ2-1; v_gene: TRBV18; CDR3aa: CASSPGGIEGAGNNEQFF
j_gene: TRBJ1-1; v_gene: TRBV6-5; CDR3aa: CASRLEWGGNTEAFF
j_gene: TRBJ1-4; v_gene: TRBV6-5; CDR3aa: CASSYSTGGKLFF
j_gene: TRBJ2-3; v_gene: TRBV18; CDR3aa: CASSGPGQDTDTQYF
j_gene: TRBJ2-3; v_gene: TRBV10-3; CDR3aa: CATSTRGTTDTQYF
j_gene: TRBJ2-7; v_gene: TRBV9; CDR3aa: CASSVEVGRTYEQYF
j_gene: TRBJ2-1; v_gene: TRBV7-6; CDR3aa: CASSLGPAGGADNEQFF
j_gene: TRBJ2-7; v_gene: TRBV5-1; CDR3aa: CASSRTGGYSYEQYF
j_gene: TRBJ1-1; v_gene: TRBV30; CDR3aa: CAWSVQGPTEAFF
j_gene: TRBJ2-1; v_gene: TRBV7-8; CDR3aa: CASSPGFKGNNEQFF
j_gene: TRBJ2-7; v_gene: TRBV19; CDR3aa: CASSTYRARVYEQYF
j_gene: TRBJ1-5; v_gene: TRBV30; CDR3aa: CAWSSIHRDANQPQHF
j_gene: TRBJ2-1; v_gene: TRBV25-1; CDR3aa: CASSESRTLQFF
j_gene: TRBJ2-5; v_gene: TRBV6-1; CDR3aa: CASSAGTGLYETQYF
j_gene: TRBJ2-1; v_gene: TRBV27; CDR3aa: CASSLRQVGNNEQFF
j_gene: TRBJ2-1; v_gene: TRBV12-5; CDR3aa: CASGSPRERGNLYNEQFF
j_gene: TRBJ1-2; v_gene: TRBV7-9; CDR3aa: CASSSRTGLSYGYTF
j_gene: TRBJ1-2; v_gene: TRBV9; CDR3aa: CASSAPGISYGYTF
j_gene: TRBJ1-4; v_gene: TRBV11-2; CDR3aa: CASSLRGGALGNEKLFF
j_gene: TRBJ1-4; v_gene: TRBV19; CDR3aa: CASSIEETAPNEKLFF
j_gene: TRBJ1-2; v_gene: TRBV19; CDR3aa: CASSRQGGEGYTF
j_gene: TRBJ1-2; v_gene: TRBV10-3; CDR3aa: CASTLRGGGIGDGYTF
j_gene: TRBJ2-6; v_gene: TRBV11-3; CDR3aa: CASSLGTVPGANVLTF
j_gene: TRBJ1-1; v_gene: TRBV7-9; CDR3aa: CASSLAYGTERPNTEAFF